The clone carrying this T cell receptor (beta chain) was picked up a small number of times. Its antigen remains unidentified. These data are taken from a study of T-cell memory formation after mild COVID-19. Regarding the study as a whole: Whether second-wave clones peaking at day 37 were SARS-CoV-2 specific went unconfirmed. In pre-infection memory, a portion of responding clones appeared, which suggested that cross-reactive memory joined. Later expanders leaned CD4+, whereas day 15 to 85 contracting clones were balanced CD4/CD8.

The germline V gene encodes CDR1 DFQATT and CDR2 SNEGSKA (reference sequence). The CDR3 consists of 13 residues. Trimming cost V 3 bases and J 5 bases; bases outside gene matches: 1. Amplification by 5'RACE using constant-segment primers produced TCR alpha and TCR beta cDNA libraries that carried sample barcodes and UMIs. TCRdb reprocessed the 5' RACE reads via MiXCR and lists one record per CDR3 protein. Of about 600,000 distinct CDR3 sequences in the sample, less than 25% are singletons; the top ten hold 8.4%. What was sequenced was PBMCs or a T cell subset sorted from them (not recorded which). This clonotype was obtained from an adult woman who had mild COVID-19 (a few samples of this study predate the infection). Cell type and time point are not known. The V and J genes are TRBV20-1 and TRBJ2-2; 9 bases are a match to TRBD2. CDR3 coding DNA: TGCAGTGCTAGTCTAGCGGGGACCGGGGAGCTGTTTTTT. This translates into CSASLAGTGELFF.